This TCR beta chain derives from a study of blood T cell repertoires in COVID-19. As for the study in general: Whether acute or convalescent, the COVID-19 samples came from the United States, Italy and Spain. The analysed material was cDNA or gDNA that came from T cells, B-cell-depleted T cells, or PBMCs.

How the authors handled the data: Reference gene primer amplification yielded estimated nucleated cell counts. TCRdb keeps only in-frame clones here, not all; method: immunoSEQ multiplex PCR. V and J calls and clone size are as listed in that table; D and trimming were resolved from the DNA. The sample holds 200,000 or so clones, 65% to 85% seen once. Trimming cost V 1 base and J 4 bases; bases outside gene matches: 5. The CDR3 spans 15 residues. Germline V gene sequence: CDR1 MNHEY, CDR2 SMNVEV (reference sequence). The sequence was collected from a woman between 25 and 40 years old who had recovered from COVID-19. The source material was peripheral blood. This rearrangement joins TRBV27 to TRBJ2-7; 9 nucleotides line up with TRBD1. CDR3 in amino acids: CASSLYFGTGYEQYF. CDR3 nucleotides: TGTGCCAGCAGTTTATATTTTGGGACAGGGTACGAGCAGTACTTC.